These 18 T cell receptor beta chains came from one sample sequenced in a study of shared clonotypes between healthy human individuals. Assay used: immunoSEQ multiplex PCR; TCRdb lists only in-frame clones, some missing. This table has millions of clones, roughly 93% appearing once. Sequencing was done on a sample of naive CD4+ T cells from PBMCs. Subset reported: CD45RA+ positively selected. These receptors were collected from a young man in good health. Some clones in this sample may be carry-over from other donors' samples.

In the case of this clone: This same CDR3 is encoded by further DNA sequences in the sample. This chain connects TRBV18 to TRBJ1-4, with D unclear. From germline, CDR1 is KGHSH and CDR2 LQKENI. Between the trimmed V and J ends, which lost 6 bases and 5 bases, there was a span of 13 bases. CDR3 length: 14 amino acids. Here the CDR3 DNA reads TGTGCCAGCTCCCCGGCACGGCCGAATGAAAAACTGTTTTTT. It specifies CASSPARPNEKLFF. The full variable domain, with the rest looked up from reference TRBV18 and TRBJ1-4, is NAGVMQNPRHLVRRRGQEARLRCSPMKGHSHVYWYRQLPEEGLKFMVYLQKENIIDESGMPKERFSAEFPKEGPSILRIQQVVRGDSAAYFCASSPARPNEKLFFGSGTQLSVL.

The chain uses TRBV2 and TRBJ1-5, with D possibly TRBD1 on 5 matching bases. Trimming removed 2 bases at V and 0 bases at J, with 17 bases between. The V gene's germline CDR1 is SNHLY and CDR2 FYNNEI. The CDR3 spans 18 residues. The CDR3 DNA reads TGTGCCAGCAGTGAACGGGGCAGGGAGGCTGGTAGCAATCAGCCCCAGCATTTT. This sequence encodes CASSERGREAGSNQPQHF.

The chain couples TRBV4-3 to TRBJ2-3; D not resolved. The CDR3 extends over 14 amino acids. CDR1 and CDR2 (germline): LGHNA, YSLEER. Trimming took 3 bases from V and 0 from J, leaving 7 bases between them. Here the CDR3 reads CASSHVGSTDTQYF. CDR3 nucleotides: TGCGCCAGCAGCCACGTGGGTAGCACAGATACGCAGTATTTT.

The V call is TRBV7-2, the J call TRBJ2-3; D may be TRBD1 or TRBD2 (6 bases each). Germline V gene sequence: CDR1 SGHTA, CDR2 FQGNSA. Trimming removed 2 bases at V and 5 bases at J, with 11 bases between. The CDR3 has 14 residues. CDR3 sequence reads: CASSLRGGQDTQYF. The CDR3 DNA is TGTGCCAGCAGCTTAAGAGGGGGGCAAGATACGCAGTATTTT.

This rearrangement joins TRBV5-1 to TRBJ2-3, with D hard to call. This CDR3 is built from 14 residues. CDR1 and CDR2 from the germline V gene are SGHRS and YFSETQ. V was shortened by 0 bases and J by 4 bases, with 9 bases between the two germline ends. The CDR3 nucleotides read TGCGCCAGCAGCTTGGAAGAGTGGGCAGATACGCAGTATTTT. Protein: CASSLEEWADTQYF.

With regard to this clone: Additional DNA sequences in this sample encode the identical CDR3. J is TRBJ2-1 and V is TRBV7-2, with D unresolved. V lost 1 base, J lost 4 bases, and 5 bases lay in between. The CDR3 length is 13 residues. Germline values: CDR1 SGHTA, CDR2 FQGNSA. CDR3 DNA: TGTGCCAGCAGCTTAGACGGTTACAATGAGCAGTTCTTC. Its protein product is CASSLDGYNEQFF.

The chain carries TRBV5-4 and TRBJ2-3; TRBD1 agrees at 7 bases. Germline values: CDR1 SGHNT, CDR2 YYREEE (reference sequence). V was pared by 0 bases and J by 2 bases, with 6 bases of the junction left unmatched. The CDR3 runs 16 residues. The DNA of the CDR3 is TGTGCCAGCAGCTTGGGTGGGACAGAACTCACAGATACGCAGTATTTT. Amino acid sequence: CASSLGGTELTDTQYF.

The rearrangement links TRBV9 to TRBJ2-2; D is perhaps TRBD1 (6 bases). V was pared by 3 bases and J by 5 bases, with 11 bases between. The germline V gene has CDR1 SGDLS and CDR2 YYNGEE. The CDR3 is made up of 14 amino acids. CDR3 in DNA: TGTGCCAGCAGCGCTGTAACAGGGACCGGGGAGCTGTTTTTT. Residues: CASSAVTGTGELFF.

The chain carries TRBV27 and TRBJ2-1; TRBD1 aligns across 8 bases. The J segment lost 8 bases and the V segment lost 5 bases, leaving 11 bases of the junction unmatched. The CDR3 sequence is 15 residues long. Germline loops: CDR1 MNHEY, CDR2 SMNVEV (reference sequence). The CDR3 protein is CASSARRDRRDEQFF. CDR3 coding DNA: TGTGCCAGCAGTGCACGACGGGACAGGAGGGATGAGCAGTTCTTC.

Comment on this clone: At the DNA level, this CDR3 is encoded by other sequences in the same sample as well. The chain employs TRBV6-1 and TRBJ2-7; unclear D gene. V gave up 2 bases and J gave up 2 bases, with 7 bases separating them. The length of the CDR3 is 13 residues. Germline CDR1 reads MNHNS; CDR2 reads SASEGT. The CDR3 loop is CASSETGPYEQYF. For the CDR3, the DNA is TGTGCCAGCAGTGAAACCGGTCCCTACGAGCAGTACTTC.

The gene calls are TRBV2 and TRBJ2-2, with 12 bases lining up with TRBD2. CDR1 is SNHLY, CDR2 FYNNEI, per germline. The trim removed 7 bases at V and 5 bases at J, leaving 2 bases unmatched. The CDR3 is made up of 14 amino acids. The CDR3 spells CASKGLAGTGELFF. DNA for the CDR3: TGTGCCAGCAAGGGACTAGCGGGTACCGGGGAGCTGTTTTTT.

With regard to this clone: The sample holds other DNA sequences that translate to the same CDR3. V is TRBV7-2 and J is TRBJ2-3; D unclear. Germline V gene lookup returns CDR1 SGHTA and CDR2 FQGNSA. The CDR3 runs to 12 residues. Trimming took off 1 base at V and 5 bases at J, with 4 bases between the two ends. The CDR3 bases are TGTGCCAGCAGCTTAGTTAGAGATACGCAGTATTTT. Its protein product is CASSLVRDTQYF.

The chain uses TRBV4-3 and TRBJ2-5, with D perhaps matching TRBD2 (5 bases). The length of the CDR3 is 15 residues. Trimming removed 4 bases from V and 2 bases from J, with 14 bases in between. Germline values: CDR1 LGHNA, CDR2 YSLEER. Here the CDR3 reads CASSLAGGGQETQYF. As DNA, the CDR3 is TGCGCCAGCAGCCTAGCCGGAGGCGGACAAGAGACCCAGTACTTC.

The chain carries TRBV28 and TRBJ2-5; 8 nucleotides line up with TRBD2. The J call may be wrong; the DNA end is better matched by TRBJ2-7. This CDR3 is built from 14 residues. Germline assignment: CDR1 MDHEN and CDR2 SYDVKM. Here the CDR3 reads CASGSGTISYEQYF. The CDR3 nucleotides read TGTGCCAGCGGTAGCGGGACGATATCCTACGAGCAGTACTTC.

The chain uses TRBV7-2 and TRBJ2-7, with D perhaps matching TRBD2 (5 bases). Looked up from germline, CDR1 is SGHTA and CDR2 is FQGNSA. Trimming pared 5 bases from V and 0 bases from J, leaving 11 bases between. The CDR3 consists of 14 residues. CDR3: CASSKSGPSYEQYF. Here the CDR3 DNA reads TGTGCCAGCAGCAAGAGCGGCCCCTCCTACGAGCAGTACTTC. The full variable domain, its missing parts supplied by reference TRBV7-2 and TRBJ2-7, is GAGVSQSPSNKVTEKGKDVELRCDPISGHTALYWYRQSLGQGLEFLIYFQGNSAPDKSGLPSDRFSAERTGGSVSTLTIQRTQQEDSAVYLCASSKSGPSYEQYFGPGTRLTVT.

The CDR3: CASSKAGVSSYEQYF. The CDR3, as DNA: TGTGCCAGCAGTAAAGCGGGGGTGAGCTCCTACGAGCAGTACTTC. The chain couples TRBV28 to TRBJ2-7, with 8 bases fitting TRBD2. Germline V gene data show CDR1 as MDHEN and CDR2 as SYDVKM. Trimming took 5 bases from V and 0 from J; bases not matched to a gene: 6. The CDR3 runs to 15 residues.

The chain employs TRBV19 and TRBJ2-5; tentative D call: TRBD1 (6 bases). Trimming took off 1 base at V and 4 bases at J, with 13 bases between the two ends. Germline CDR1 reads LNHDA; CDR2 reads SQIVND (reference sequence). CDR3 length: 15 amino acids. CDR3 amino acids: CASSIATGFGETQYF. The CDR3 region has the DNA TGTGCCAGTAGTATAGCCACAGGGTTTGGAGAGACCCAGTACTTC.

This clone was recorded once. The chain joins TRBV29-1 to TRBJ1-2; D gene uncertain. The CDR3 totals 15 residues. Trimming took off 5 bases at V and 5 bases at J, with 21 bases between the two ends. Germline CDR1 SQVTM, CDR2 ANQGSEA. Written as DNA, the CDR3 is TGCAGCGTTACAACCCCGGCCAGGTCCGGGTATGGCTACACCTTC. Protein sequence: CSVTTPARSGYGYTF. Full variable domain (rest looked up from reference TRBV29-1 and TRBJ1-2): SAVISQKPSRDICQRGTSLTIQCQVDSQVTMMFWYRQQPGQSLTLIATANQGSEATYESGFVIDKFPISRPNLTFSTLTVSNMSPEDSSIYLCSVTTPARSGYGYTFGSGTRLTVV.